This is a list of T cell receptor beta chains from one sample in a study of Ad26.COV2.S vaccination and SARS-CoV-2 variants. Generated by immunoSEQ multiplex PCR, the TCRdb table keeps only in-frame clones and is missing some. The sample contains roughly 680,000 clones, around 90% of which appear only once. The sequencing here drew on peripheral blood, taken in a trial of Ad26.COV2.S vaccine versus placebo. The origin of the receptors is a person between 18 and 65 years old who received the Ad26.COV2.S COVID-19 vaccine or a placebo. The CDR3 runs from the conserved cysteine through the conserved F or W.

TRBV30,TRBJ2-5,CAWSPGGTQYF
TRBV11-2,TRBJ1-2,CASSLGGQGYTF
TRBV29-1,TRBJ2-2,CSAQPGDRGYPGELFF
TRBV10-3,TRBJ2-7,CASRRGTSYEQYF
TRBV6-5,TRBJ2-3,CASSLWTETTKYF
TRBV2,TRBJ1-4,CASKRDLNEKLFF
TRBV18,TRBJ2-5,CASSPRTGPNQETQYF
TRBV19,TRBJ1-5,CASTGPGGYQPQHF
TRBV18,TRBJ1-4,CASSPSGGRWEKLFF
TRBV12-3/TRBV12-4,TRBJ1-2,CACSGTGYGYTF
TRBV5-1,TRBJ1-3,CASSPSGAPGNTIYF
TRBV12-5,TRBJ2-3,CASGLPPLNTQYF
TRBV19,TRBJ2-7,CASSIGRDRPYEQYF
TRBV7-2,TRBJ2-7,CASSLSTGITYEQYF
TRBV29-1,TRBJ2-7,CSVWDRGTREQYF
TRBV3-1/TRBV3-2,TRBJ1-1,CASSQVRGTEAFF
TRBV7-3,TRBJ2-2,CASSLMSLRGGELFF
TRBV11-3,TRBJ2-3,CASSLDQDTQYF
TRBV5-1,TRBJ2-1,CASSSDSSSYNEQFF
TRBV24-1,TRBJ2-1,CATSDSGTHNEQFF
TRBV6-6,TRBJ2-3,CASSYGTVSTDTQYF
TRBV6-6,TRBJ2-3,CASSPGDRRGGGDTQYF
TRBV5-4,TRBJ2-6,CASSLGSGANVLTF
TRBV5-8,TRBJ1-6,CASSFAPLGSPLHF
TRBV12-3/TRBV12-4,TRBJ1-2,CASSAGPPGYTF
TRBV19,TRBJ2-6,CASSLQSSGANVLTF
TRBV11-2,TRBJ2-1,CASSYPFGSGSYNEQFF
TRBV6-4,TRBJ2-1,CASSPNAPPAEQFF
TRBV24-1,TRBJ2-1,CATSDLAGTGKPNEQFF
TRBV3-1/TRBV3-2,TRBJ2-7,CASRQGAGYEQYF
TRBV6-2/TRBV6-3,TRBJ1-2,CASSYGKTGATYGYTF
TRBV19,TRBJ1-6,CASSPRSGGNSPLHF
TRBV7-2,TRBJ2-6,CASSRSGQNSGANVLTF
TRBV2,TRBJ2-5,CASFPGTQETQYF
TRBV7-9,TRBJ1-4,CASSLFLPGELFF
TRBV29-1,TRBJ2-7,CSVTPNNREQYF
TRBV11-2,TRBJ1-5,CASSPGTGGAAWQPQHF
TRBV11-2,TRBJ2-1,CATSGGYNEQFF
TRBV10-3,TRBJ2-5,CAIRGTAGETQYF
TRBV23-1,TRBJ2-7,CASSRRPGYEQYF
TRBV30,TRBJ1-1,CAWGPSRDTEAFF
TRBV10-3,TRBJ2-1,CATLTTTGQFYNEQFF
TRBV6-5,TRBJ1-1,CASSPIGTGIPFF
TRBV7-3,TRBJ2-6,CASSSGTTSGANVLTF
TRBV5-8,TRBJ1-4,CASSYFTTGSSGKLFF
TRBV10-3,TRBJ2-7,CAIRSSLSSEQYF
TRBV9,TRBJ2-5,CASSVGRVQETQYF
TRBV15,TRBJ2-3,CATSTLAGASTDTQYF
TRBV6-5,TRBJ2-5,CASNQLARETQYF
TRBV27,TRBJ1-5,CASRRYSNQPQHF
TRBV4-3,TRBJ2-6,CASSHPGQAARGGANVLTF
TRBV10-3,TRBJ2-7,CAISSSGRTLPYEQYF
TRBV5-3,TRBJ1-1,CARSFGTQEAFF
TRBV18,TRBJ2-7,CASSPGASYEQYF